Shown below are 9 T cell receptor beta chains from a single sample sequenced in a study of response to subunit inactivated influenza vaccine. TCRdb passed the RT-PCR reads through MiXCR, listing each CDR3 protein once. This sample has about 480,000 distinct CDR3 sequences, with 13% found just once. Source: PBMCs from blood, taken roughly 47 days after vaccination. Source of these receptors: a man in his forties or fifties who received an inactivated influenza vaccine.

The chain carries TRBV20-1 and TRBJ2-3, with TRBD2 matching over 9 bases. V lost 5 bases, J lost 4 bases, and 13 bases stayed unmatched. Germline loops: CDR1 DFQATT, CDR2 SNEGSKA (reference sequence). CDR3 length: 16 amino acids. CDR3 nucleotide sequence: TGCAGTGCTCACACGTGGGGGCGCGGGGGGGCAGATACGCAGTATTTT. As protein: CSAHTWGRGGADTQYF.

The chain recombines TRBV21-1 with TRBJ2-5; the table's D call of TRBD2 was not tested on the DNA. TRBV21-1 is described as a pseudogene. This CDR3 contains 12 residues. The CDR3 spells CASVRAQETQYF. The CDR3 bases are TGTGCCAGCGTGAGGGCACAAGAGACCCAGTACTTC.

The sample holds a few counts of this clonotype. The chain employs TRBV9 and TRBJ2-3, with 9 nucleotides matching TRBD2. CDR1 is SGDLS and CDR2 is YYNGEE in the germline V gene. The CDR3 has 16 residues. V dropped 3 bases and J dropped 1; count of bases not matched to a gene: 6. The CDR3 is CASSARVAGGTDTQYF. The CDR3 DNA is TGTGCCAGCAGCGCCCGGGTAGCGGGAGGCACAGATACGCAGTATTTT. The variable domain in full, completed from reference TRBV9 and TRBJ2-3, reads DSGVTQTPKHLITATGQRVTLRCSPRSGDLSVYWYQQSLDQGLQFLIQYYNGEERAKGNILERFSAQQFPDLHSELNLSSLELGDSALYFCASSARVAGGTDTQYFGPGTRLTVL.

This clonotype came up a few times. The rearrangement uses TRBV12-3 or TRBV12-4 and TRBJ2-6, with 7 positions matching TRBD2. The V gene end was trimmed by 9 bases and the J gene end by 4 bases; junction bases not matched to a gene: 9. The CDR3 spans 15 residues. The CDR3 DNA is TGTGCCAGTAGTCGGGACTATTCGGGGGCCAACGTCCTGACTTTC. It translates to CASSRDYSGANVLTF.

This clonotype was picked up many times. The genes are TRBV5-1 and TRBJ2-2, with D maybe TRBD1 (5 bases). Germline V lookup: CDR1 SGHRS, CDR2 YFSETQ. V lost 1 base and J lost 0, with 13 bases in between. The CDR3 is 17 amino acids. CDR3 DNA: TGCGCCAGCAGCTTGCACCAGGGCACTACGAACACCGGGGAGCTGTTTTTT. Residues: CASSLHQGTTNTGELFF.

This clonotype appeared once. One junction end disagrees with the germline gene, perhaps due to a read error. The rearrangement joins TRBV10-3 to TRBJ2-2, with 8 bases aligning to TRBD2. The CDR3 sequence is 18 residues long. Germline CDR1 ENHRY, CDR2 SYGVKD. In DNA, the CDR3 is TGTGCCCTCAGTTTAAGCCTAGCGGGCCTAGCGAACACCGGGGAGCTGTTTTTT. It yields the protein CALSLSLAGLANTGELFF.

The chain links TRBV11-2 to TRBJ2-1; 7 positions agree with TRBD1. The J segment lost 1 base and the V segment lost 6 bases, leaving 6 bases of the junction unmatched. The CDR3 is 15 residues long. Germline CDR1 is SGHAT and CDR2 is FQNNGV. The CDR3 nucleotides are TGTGCCAGCAGGAGACAGGGCCTTTCCTACAATGAGCAGTTCTTC. Translation gives CASRRQGLSYNEQFF.

As DNA, the CDR3 is TGTGCCACCAGCGCAATTAAAATAGCGGAGCTAGGAAACATTCAGTACTTC. This sequence encodes CATSAIKIAELGNIQYF. The rearrangement joins TRBV15 to TRBJ2-4; TRBD2 is a possible D gene (6 bases). This CDR3 is built from 17 residues. Trimming removed 5 bases at V and 6 bases at J, with 23 bases between. The germline V gene has CDR1 LNHNV and CDR2 YYDKDF (reference sequence).

This clonotype was detected only a few times. The chain combines TRBV11-2 with TRBJ2-2; 16 nucleotides line up with TRBD2. CDR1 and CDR2 from the germline V gene are SGHAT and FQNNGV. V shed 3 bases and J 7 bases; nucleotides not matched to a gene: 11. The CDR3 totals 19 residues. The DNA for the CDR3 is TGTGCCAGCAGCTTCACGGGACTAGCGGGGGGGCCCGGAGACGGGGAGCTGTTTTTT. This translates into CASSFTGLAGGPGDGELFF.